This TCR beta chain was recovered during a study of identical twins. Germline V gene lookup returns CDR1 MNHNY and CDR2 SVGAGI (reference sequence). The CDR3 has 13 amino acids. V dropped 2 bases and J dropped 10 bases, with 15 bases sitting between them. This clonotype was recorded a few times. One entry per CDR3 protein results from TCRdb running MiXCR on the 5' RACE reads. The sample yields some 500,000 distinct CDR3 sequences, approximately 22% seen once. The same sample was also studied in work on T cells expressing NK-cell markers. That publication notes: Alpha-beta TCR T cells were the sole sorting target in several experiments, owing to an anti-gamma-delta TCR antibody. Dominant NKG2C+ clonotypes in roughly 6 donors made up about 1.0-7.0% of CD8+ T cells.

The rearrangement joins TRBV6-6 to TRBJ2-7; perhaps TRBD2 as D (7 bases). The TCR comes from a woman younger than 30 in good health. Material: CD4+ T cells sorted from blood. CDR3 in DNA: TGTGCCAGCAGTTACCCCCAGGGAGGGGGACAGTACTTC. Amino acid sequence: CASSYPQGGGQYF.